This TCR beta chain comes out of a study of T cells in localized non-small cell lung cancer. Study-wide results and limits: Prolonged overall survival went with higher T cell density in the blood. A median of roughly 52 of the top 100 tumor clones appeared in adjacent lung, which was paired and uninvolved. Clonality peaked in uninvolved adjacent lung rather than tumor.

Sequencing was performed with immunoSEQ multiplex PCR; in TCRdb, only in-frame clones are kept and a portion is missing. The sample includes under 35,000 clones, about four fifths of them seen just once. On this clone: Its antigen is not known.

The TCR was taken from a male donor aged 60 or over with stage III squamous cell lung carcinoma. Sequenced here: peripheral blood, sampled before any cancer treatment.

The CDR3 spells CASSAGLGWNGAEKLFF. The CDR3 nucleotides are TGTGCCAGCAGCGCGGGTCTGGGGTGGAACGGGGCTGAAAAACTGTTTTTT. This chain joins TRBV9 and TRBJ1-4; D perhaps matches TRBD1 (5 bases). V was pared by 3 bases and J by 7 bases, with 22 bases between. Germline lookup yields CDR1 SGDLS and CDR2 YYNGEE. The CDR3 contains 17 residues.